This is a list of T cell receptor beta chains from one sample in a study of cytomegalovirus exposure and HLA in healthy donors. Assay used: immunoSEQ multiplex PCR; TCRdb lists only in-frame clones, some missing. The data show 160,000 or so clones, 79% seen once. The sequenced sample was PBMCs. All receptors derive from a middle-aged woman in good health and CMV-seronegative. Each CDR3 is given with its conserved first and last residue. The D gene is left open where the match is weak. Only part of the rows carry a size: once, few, many, or a class if the clone is expanded.

v_call	clone_size	j_call	d_call	cdr3_length	cdr3_aa	cdr3_nt
TRBV7-9	-	TRBJ1-6	-	16	CASSLRGGTSQSPLHF	TGTGCCAGCAGCTTAAGGGGTGGGACATCTCAATCACCCCTCCACTTT
TRBV18	-	TRBJ1-5	TRBD1	18	CASSPRGTGIYSNQPQHF	TGTGCCAGCTCACCACGCGGGACAGGGATTTATAGCAATCAGCCCCAGCATTTT
TRBV28	-	TRBJ2-7	-	15	CASSPPVLRPYEQYF	TGTGCCAGCAGTCCCCCAGTCCTCCGCCCCTACGAGCAGTACTTC
TRBV15	-	TRBJ2-3	-	12	CATSRATDTQYF	TGTGCCACCAGCAGGGCTACAGATACGCAGTATTTT
TRBV28	-	TRBJ2-3	TRBD2	16	CASKAGGPRSPDTQYF	TGTGCCAGCAAGGCGGGAGGGCCTAGGAGCCCAGATACGCAGTATTTT
TRBV27	-	TRBJ2-3	-	13	CASSPSIRDTQYF	TGTGCCAGCAGTCCCTCGATCAGGGATACGCAGTATTTT
TRBV5-6	-	TRBJ2-3	TRBD1	14	CASREQGAGDTQYF	TGTGCCAGCAGGGAACAGGGGGCAGGAGATACGCAGTATTTT
TRBV27	-	TRBJ1-1	-	12	CASTGRNTEAFF	TGTGCCAGCACCGGGAGGAACACTGAAGCTTTCTTT
TRBV15	-	TRBJ2-2	-	13	CATSRAVTGELFF	TGTGCCACCAGCAGAGCCGTCACCGGGGAGCTGTTTTTT
TRBV15	-	TRBJ1-1	-	13	CATSRDTGREAFF	TGTGCCACCAGCAGAGATACCGGGAGGGAAGCTTTCTTT
TRBV7-2	few	TRBJ2-4	TRBD2	17	CASSYSSGRGAKNIQYF	TGTGCCAGCTCATATTCTAGCGGGAGGGGGGCCAAAAACATTCAGTACTTC
TRBV4-1	few	TRBJ2-7	TRBD1	13	CASRRHRGYEQYF	TGCGCCAGCAGGCGGCACAGGGGATACGAGCAGTACTTC
TRBV21-1	-	TRBJ2-3	-	17	CASSKEAGGLRWDTQYF	TGTGCCAGCAGCAAAGAAGCGGGAGGACTCCGGTGGGATACGCAGTATTTT
TRBV6-5	few	TRBJ1-2	-	15	CASSPQGTSNYGYTF	TGTGCCAGCAGCCCGCAGGGAACCTCCAACTATGGCTACACCTTC
TRBV10-3	-	TRBJ2-7	TRBD1	15	CAISTVTGVVYEQYF	TGTGCCATCAGTACGGTAACAGGGGTAGTCTACGAGCAGTACTTC
TRBV2	-	TRBJ2-7	TRBD2	14	CASSEGGSAYEQYF	TGTGCCAGCAGTGAGGGCGGGAGTGCCTACGAGCAGTACTTC
TRBV5-6	-	TRBJ2-5	TRBD1	15	CANSLDRAGGETQYF	TGTGCCAACAGCTTGGACAGGGCCGGTGGTGAGACCCAGTACTTC
TRBV7-2	-	TRBJ1-4	-	18	CASSLQLPGLGTNEKLFF	TGTGCCAGCAGCTTACAGCTCCCAGGGTTGGGTACTAATGAAAAACTGTTTTTT
TRBV5-4	once	TRBJ2-1	-	15	CASSLKGSSYNEQFF	TGTGCCAGCAGCTTGAAAGGGAGCTCCTACAATGAGCAGTTCTTC
TRBV5-1	once	TRBJ1-5	-	14	CASSAGAPNQPQHF	TGCGCCAGCAGCGCGGGGGCCCCCAATCAGCCCCAGCATTTT
TRBV7-8	-	TRBJ2-7	-	13	CASSLPLGYEQYF	TGTGCCAGCAGCTTACCCCTCGGCTACGAGCAGTACTTC
TRBV12-5	once	TRBJ2-7	TRBD1	14	CASGLQGIPHEQYF	TGTGCTAGTGGATTACAGGGGATCCCTCACGAGCAGTACTTC
TRBV27	-	TRBJ2-2	-	16	CASSLPFLRNTGELFF	TGTGCCAGCAGTCTGCCTTTTCTAAGGAACACCGGGGAGCTGTTTTTT
TRBV6-6	once	TRBJ1-1	-	13	CASSYSPYTEAFF	TGTGCCAGCAGTTACTCCCCCTACACTGAAGCTTTCTTT
TRBV9	-	TRBJ2-7	-	13	CASSVDRVHEQYF	TGTGCCAGCAGCGTAGACAGGGTCCACGAGCAGTACTTC
TRBV7-6	-	TRBJ2-3	TRBD2	15	CASSLVAGSTDTQYF	TGTGCCAGCAGCTTAGTAGCGGGCAGCACAGATACGCAGTATTTT
TRBV28	-	TRBJ2-7	TRBD2	18	CASSLSRTSGRQTYEQYF	TGTGCCAGCAGTTTATCACGGACTAGCGGGAGGCAGACCTACGAGCAGTACTTC
TRBV9	-	TRBJ1-2	-	13	CASSLAGGGGYTF	TGTGCCAGCAGCCTCGCCGGGGGGGGTGGCTACACCTTC
TRBV7-6	once	TRBJ2-1	TRBD2	18	CASSLGKTSGGAYNEQFF	TGTGCCAGCAGCCTCGGGAAGACTAGCGGGGGGGCCTACAATGAGCAGTTCTTC
TRBV15	-	TRBJ2-3	TRBD2	18	CATSRGTSGAFSTDTQYF	TGTGCCACCAGCAGAGGGACTAGCGGGGCCTTTAGCACAGATACGCAGTATTTT
TRBV9	once	TRBJ2-2	-	16	CASSGGGRANTGELFF	TGTGCCAGCAGCGGAGGGGGACGGGCGAACACCGGGGAGCTGTTTTTT
TRBV5-1	-	TRBJ1-3	-	17	CASSLEPSGHSGNTIYF	TGCGCCAGCAGCTTGGAACCTTCAGGGCACTCTGGAAACACCATATATTTT
TRBV30	few	TRBJ1-1	-	13	CAWSLGGNTEAFF	TGTGCCTGGAGTTTAGGGGGGAACACTGAAGCTTTCTTT
TRBV28	-	TRBJ2-7	TRBD1	16	CASSSDPGQPNYEQYF	TGTGCCAGCAGTTCAGACCCGGGACAGCCTAACTACGAGCAGTACTTC
TRBV2	-	TRBJ1-2	-	15	CASSEAEGPGYGYTF	TGTGCCAGCAGTGAAGCGGAGGGGCCCGGCTATGGCTACACCTTC
TRBV27	-	TRBJ1-3	-	14	CASSFRSSGNTIYF	TGTGCCAGCAGTTTCCGGAGCTCTGGAAACACCATATATTTT
TRBV2	-	TRBJ1-4	TRBD1	13	CASKTGVYEKLFF	TGTGCCAGCAAGACAGGGGTTTATGAAAAACTGTTTTTT
TRBV6-6	many	TRBJ2-7	TRBD1	13	CASTGQGTYEQYF	TGTGCCAGTACGGGACAGGGGACCTACGAGCAGTACTTC
TRBV2	-	TRBJ1-6	-	16	CASSETRVRSYSPLHF	TGTGCCAGCAGTGAAACGCGGGTCCGGTCCTATTCACCCCTCCACTTT
TRBV5-4	-	TRBJ1-2	-	15	CASSSRAGTGYGYTF	TGTGCCAGCAGCTCCCGAGCGGGTACGGGCTATGGCTACACCTTC
TRBV6-1	-	TRBJ2-7	-	13	CASSALRFHEQYF	TGTGCCAGCAGCGCTTTGCGGTTCCACGAGCAGTACTTC
TRBV7-7	-	TRBJ1-1	-	13	CASSRDTNTEAFF	TGTGCTAGCAGCCGGGACACGAACACTGAAGCTTTCTTT
TRBV5-4	-	TRBJ2-5	TRBD2	14	CASRVAGGGETQYF	TGTGCCAGCAGGGTTGCGGGAGGGGGAGAGACCCAGTACTTC
TRBV5-1	-	TRBJ1-2	TRBD1	15	CASSYGTGALYGYTF	TGCGCCAGCAGCTACGGGACAGGGGCGCTCTATGGCTACACCTTC
TRBV6-5	-	TRBJ1-1	-	15	CASDQVGRVGTEAFF	TGTGCCAGCGACCAAGTGGGCAGGGTAGGCACTGAAGCTTTCTTT
TRBV5-4	few	TRBJ1-1	-	14	CASSFYTENTEAFF	TGTGCCAGCAGCTTTTATACAGAGAACACTGAAGCTTTCTTT
TRBV4-2	-	TRBJ1-2	-	14	CASSQETASDGYTF	TGTGCCAGCAGCCAGGAGACAGCCTCCGATGGCTACACCTTC